Shown below are 16 T cell receptor beta chains from a single sample sequenced in a study of blood T cell repertoires in COVID-19. Assay: immunoSEQ multiplex PCR; the TCRdb copy retains only in-frame clones and omits some. This sample has approximately 200,000 clones; less than 90% occur once, and the top ten carry 1.5% to 2%. The specimen sequenced was peripheral blood. The receptors come from a man aged 70-80 years with acute or convalescent COVID-19.

The chain uses TRBV19 and TRBJ2-3; weak D call: TRBD2 (6 bases). The germline V gene has CDR1 LNHDA and CDR2 SQIVND (reference sequence). The CDR3 spans 16 residues. V lost 4 bases and J lost 3, with 17 bases in between. CDR3 nucleotides: TGTGCCAGTAGTACCCAGGACTACCTGGGGACAGATACGCAGTATTTT. Amino acids: CASSTQDYLGTDTQYF. Complete variable domain (other parts from reference TRBV19 and TRBJ2-3): DGGITQSPKYLFRKEGQNVTLSCEQNLNHDAMYWYRQDPGQGLRLIYYSQIVNDFQKGDIAEGYSVSREKKESFPLTVTSAQKNPTAFYLCASSTQDYLGTDTQYFGPGTRLTVL.

This chain connects TRBV18 to TRBJ1-5; 9 bases line up with TRBD1. This CDR3 has 16 residues. Germline V gene data show CDR1 as KGHSH and CDR2 as LQKENI. The junction had 10 bases not matched to a gene; V was cut back by 6 bases and J by 4 bases. This chain's CDR3 is CASSLQDRGINQPQHF. CDR3 coding DNA: TGTGCCAGCTCGTTGCAAGACAGGGGGATTAATCAGCCCCAGCATTTT. The full variable domain, rest sourced from reference TRBV18 and TRBJ1-5, is NAGVMQNPRHLVRRRGQEARLRCSPMKGHSHVYWYRQLPEEGLKFMVYLQKENIIDESGMPKERFSAEFPKEGPSILRIQQVVRGDSAAYFCASSLQDRGINQPQHFGDGTRLSIL.

This chain connects TRBV3-1 (or the pseudogene TRBV3-2) to TRBJ2-1; the D is unclear. V was cut by 0 bases and J by 0 bases, with 9 bases left in between. Germline V CDR1 and CDR2: LGHDT, YNNKEL (reference sequence). The CDR3 runs to 16 residues. DNA of the CDR3: TGTGCCAGCAGCCAAGATCCTCTGTCCTCCTACAATGAGCAGTTCTTC. Amino acids: CASSQDPLSSYNEQFF.

CDR3 sequence reads: CASSEFTGAGELFF. CDR3 nucleotides: TGTGCCAGCAGCGAATTCACGGGGGCCGGGGAGCTGTTTTTT. The rearrangement joins TRBV7-9 to TRBJ2-2, with D possibly being TRBD2 (6 bases). The germline V gene encodes CDR1 SEHNR and CDR2 FQNEAQ (reference sequence). CDR3 length: 14 amino acids. V was shortened by 5 bases and J by 6 bases, with 13 bases between the two germline ends.

The chain links TRBV4-2 to TRBJ1-4; TRBD1 aligns across 9 bases. Germline V gene data show CDR1 as LGHNA and CDR2 as YNFKEQ. The CDR3 has 19 amino acids. Trimming removed 1 base from V and 8 bases from J; junction bases left unmatched: 17. DNA of the CDR3: TGTGCCAGCAGCCAAGGGCGAGCTACAGGGGGCACGTTGAGGGAAAAACTGTTTTTT. This gives the protein CASSQGRATGGTLREKLFF.

The V gene is TRBV19, the J gene TRBJ1-2; 9 bases line up with TRBD1. Germline V lookup: CDR1 LNHDA, CDR2 SQIVND (reference sequence). The trim removed 6 bases at V and 0 bases at J, leaving 5 bases unmatched. The CDR3 covers 15 residues. The CDR3 coding sequence is TGTGCCAGTAGCAAGGGACAGGGAACTAACTATGGCTACACCTTC. The encoded protein is CASSKGQGTNYGYTF.

J is TRBJ2-7 and V is TRBV29-1; 8 bases agree with TRBD1. This CDR3 has 12 residues. J gave up 3 bases and V 5 bases, and 3 bases lay outside the gene matches. Germline V CDR1 and CDR2: SQVTM, ANQGSEA. The CDR3 loop is CSVTGTGYEQYF. In nucleotides, the CDR3 is TGCAGCGTTACCGGGACAGGCTACGAGCAGTACTTC.

The rearrangement links TRBV5-4 to TRBJ2-3, with 7 bases aligning to TRBD1. J gave up 2 bases and V 2 bases, and 8 bases lay outside the gene matches. This CDR3 contains 16 residues. Germline V lookup: CDR1 SGHNT, CDR2 YYREEE (reference sequence). The CDR3 DNA reads as TGTGCCAGCAGCTTCCTAACTGGGACAGCCACAGATACGCAGTATTTT. Protein: CASSFLTGTATDTQYF.

The chain joins TRBV24-1 to TRBJ2-2; 8 bases align to TRBD2. Germline V gives CDR1 KGHDR, CDR2 SFDVKD. V trimming: 2 bases; J trimming: 6 bases; junction bases outside the gene matches: 7. There are 16 residues in the CDR3. The CDR3 bases are TGTGCCACCAGTGATTCCGGGAGGGCCGACGCCGGGGAGCTGTTTTTT. Translating gives CATSDSGRADAGELFF.

The V gene is TRBV7-2, the J gene TRBJ1-1; D might be TRBD1 (6 bases). Trimming stripped 5 bases from V and 0 bases from J, with 13 bases between. This CDR3 has 15 residues. Germline V gene data show CDR1 as SGHTA and CDR2 as FQGNSA. CDR3 DNA: TGTGCCAGCAGCCTCGGGGGGGCAGTGAACACTGAAGCTTTCTTT. It encodes CASSLGGAVNTEAFF.

The V gene is TRBV3-1 (or the pseudogene TRBV3-2), the J gene TRBJ2-1; 12 bases are shared with TRBD1. This CDR3 has 15 residues. Germline trimming cut 2 bases from V and 7 bases from J; bases unmatched to any gene: 3. CDR1 LGHDT and CDR2 YNNKEL come from the germline V gene (reference sequence). CDR3 in DNA: TGTGCCAGCAGCCAATGGGACAGGGGGCGAAATGAGCAGTTCTTC. The encoded protein is CASSQWDRGRNEQFF.

The V gene is TRBV7-2, the J gene TRBJ2-5; TRBD2 aligns across 9 bases. Germline V gives CDR1 SGHTA, CDR2 FQGNSA. Trimming removed 0 bases from V and 5 bases from J; junction bases left unmatched: 7. CDR3 length equals 16 residues. CDR3 nucleotides: TGTGCCAGCAGCTTAGCGGCTCGAAGCGGGGGGGAGACCCAGTACTTC. Its protein is CASSLAARSGGETQYF. The variable domain in full, with the rest retrieved from reference TRBV7-2 and TRBJ2-5, is GAGVSQSPSNKVTEKGKDVELRCDPISGHTALYWYRQSLGQGLEFLIYFQGNSAPDKSGLPSDRFSAERTGGSVSTLTIQRTQQEDSAVYLCASSLAARSGGETQYFGPGTRLLVL.

In this sample, this clone turned up once. The rearrangement joins TRBV20-1 to TRBJ1-4; D possibly corresponds to TRBD1 (5 bases). Trimming took 5 bases from V and 8 from J, leaving 9 bases between them. CDR3 length equals 11 residues. From germline, CDR1 is DFQATT and CDR2 SNEGSKA (reference sequence). The CDR3 region has the DNA TGCAGTGCTCGGAAGGGGGAAAAACTGTTTTTT. It codes for CSARKGEKLFF.

The rearrangement links TRBV6-5 to TRBJ2-6; 7 nucleotides match TRBD1. The CDR3 is 15 residues long. Trimming took 6 bases from V and 2 from J; bases not matched to a gene: 4. Germline V gene data show CDR1 as MNHEY and CDR2 as SVGAGI. For the CDR3, the DNA is TGTGCCAGCAGACGACAGGGTGCTGGGGCCAACGTCCTGACTTTC. It codes for CASRRQGAGANVLTF.

This rearrangement joins TRBV27 to TRBJ2-7; 7 bases match TRBD1. This CDR3 contains 15 residues. CDR1 is MNHEY and CDR2 is SMNVEV in the germline V gene (reference sequence). After removal of 5 bases from V and 6 bases from J, the junction contained 13 bases not matched to a gene. Written as DNA, the CDR3 is TGTGCCAGCAGTCTTACCTTAAATTACAGGGGCGAGCAGTACTTC. Amino acids: CASSLTLNYRGEQYF.

The chain recombines TRBV29-1 with TRBJ2-1; D uncertain. Germline V gene sequence: CDR1 SQVTM, CDR2 ANQGSEA. V lost 2 bases and J 0 bases, leaving 8 bases between the germline ends. CDR3 length: 14 residues. The CDR3 loop is CSVEFSGSYNEQFF. CDR3 nucleotides: TGCAGCGTTGAATTTTCGGGCTCCTACAATGAGCAGTTCTTC.